A selection of T cell receptor beta chains follows, all from one sample in a study of regulatory T cells in long-lasting Graves disease. One entry per CDR3 protein, called by TCRdb with MiXCR from the multiplex PCR reads. This table holds some 420,000 distinct CDR3 sequences, 20% to 25% found once. Sample: peripheral blood mononuclear cells (PBMCs), taken when the disease was refractory, from a patient treated with antithyroid drugs. The receptor source for this set is a female donor with Graves disease. Each CDR3 is given with its conserved first and last residue. D genes are given only for firm matches. A clone size is listed for some rows: how often the clone was seen (once, few, many), or a class if it is expanded.

v_call: TRBV11-2; j_call: TRBJ2-5; d_call: TRBD1; clone_size: -; cdr3_aa: CASSSSRDRGETQYF; cdr3_nt: TGTGCCAGCAGCTCCAGCCGGGACAGGGGGGAGACCCAGTACTTC
v_call: TRBV20-1; j_call: TRBJ1-5; d_call: -; clone_size: many; cdr3_aa: CSAREGRYSNQPQHF; cdr3_nt: TGCAGTGCTAGAGAGGGACGGTATAGCAATCAGCCCCAGCATTTT
v_call: TRBV7-2; j_call: TRBJ1-3; d_call: -; clone_size: -; cdr3_aa: CASSLQISSGNTIYF; cdr3_nt: TGTGCCAGCAGCCTACAGATTAGCTCTGGAAACACCATATATTTT
v_call: TRBV5-4; j_call: TRBJ2-2; d_call: TRBD2; clone_size: -; cdr3_aa: CASSSSPLAANTGELFF; cdr3_nt: TGTGCCAGCAGCTCTTCCCCCCTAGCGGCTAACACCGGGGAGCTGTTTTTT
v_call: TRBV5-1; j_call: TRBJ1-4; d_call: -; clone_size: many; cdr3_aa: CASSTGTEEKLFF; cdr3_nt: TGCGCCAGCAGCACAGGGACCGAAGAAAAACTGTTTTTT
v_call: TRBV16; j_call: TRBJ2-2; d_call: -; clone_size: -; cdr3_aa: CASSQLSDSGELFF; cdr3_nt: TGTGCCAGCAGCCAATTATCTGATTCCGGGGAGCTGTTTTTT
v_call: TRBV2; j_call: TRBJ1-4; d_call: -; clone_size: many; cdr3_aa: CASSETRTQTNEKLFF; cdr3_nt: TGTGCCAGCAGCGAAACCAGGACACAGACTAATGAAAAACTGTTTTTT
v_call: TRBV7-9; j_call: TRBJ2-7; d_call: TRBD2; clone_size: -; cdr3_aa: CASSTLLAGIYEQYF; cdr3_nt: TGTGCCAGCAGCACACTACTAGCGGGAATCTACGAGCAGTACTTC
v_call: TRBV5-1; j_call: TRBJ2-5; d_call: TRBD1; clone_size: -; cdr3_aa: CASSLESTGRETQYF; cdr3_nt: TGCGCCAGCAGCTTGGAATCGACAGGGAGAGAGACCCAGTACTTC
v_call: TRBV12-3/TRBV12-4; j_call: TRBJ1-5; d_call: -; clone_size: many; cdr3_aa: CASTHDKENQPQHF; cdr3_nt: TGTGCCAGCACCCATGATAAGGAGAATCAGCCCCAGCATTTT
v_call: TRBV5-5; j_call: TRBJ1-5; d_call: TRBD1; clone_size: -; cdr3_aa: CASSFSVGTGRSGQPQHF; cdr3_nt: TGTGCCAGCAGCTTTAGTGTTGGGACAGGGAGAAGCGGTCAGCCCCAGCATTTT
v_call: TRBV7-9; j_call: TRBJ1-5; d_call: -; clone_size: few; cdr3_aa: CASSPGASNQPQHF; cdr3_nt: TGTGCCAGCAGCCCCGGGGCAAGCAATCAGCCCCAGCATTTT
v_call: TRBV7-3; j_call: TRBJ2-2; d_call: TRBD1; clone_size: few; cdr3_aa: CASSVQGAGTGELFF; cdr3_nt: TGTGCCAGCAGCGTACAGGGGGCGGGCACCGGGGAGCTGTTTTTT
v_call: TRBV6-9; j_call: TRBJ2-3; d_call: -; clone_size: -; cdr3_aa: CASSYGLVAVDTQYF; cdr3_nt: TGTGCCAGCAGTTACGGACTCGTGGCGGTAGATACGCAGTATTTT
v_call: TRBV6-5; j_call: TRBJ2-1; d_call: TRBD1; clone_size: few; cdr3_aa: CASSYSKGQGNEQFF; cdr3_nt: TGTGCCAGCAGTTACTCCAAGGGACAGGGCAATGAGCAGTTCTTC
v_call: TRBV5-1; j_call: TRBJ2-3; d_call: TRBD1; clone_size: -; cdr3_aa: CASRTGTASTDTQYF; cdr3_nt: TGCGCCAGCAGGACCGGGACAGCAAGCACAGATACGCAGTATTTT
v_call: TRBV19; j_call: TRBJ1-2; d_call: TRBD1; clone_size: many; cdr3_aa: CASSMTRQGLFF; cdr3_nt: TGTGCCAGTAGTATGACGAGACAGGGCCTGTTCTTC
v_call: TRBV19; j_call: TRBJ1-5; d_call: -; clone_size: few; cdr3_aa: CASGQFSNQPQHF; cdr3_nt: TGTGCCTCTGGACAGTTTAGCAATCAGCCCCAGCATTTT
v_call: TRBV6-1; j_call: TRBJ1-2; d_call: TRBD1; clone_size: -; cdr3_aa: CASQGGEDGYTF; cdr3_nt: TGTGCCAGCCAGGGGGGCGAAGATGGCTACACCTTC
v_call: TRBV28; j_call: TRBJ2-4; d_call: -; clone_size: many; cdr3_aa: CASRRRTELKNIQYF; cdr3_nt: TGTGCCAGCAGACGCCGGACAGAATTAAAAAACATTCAGTACTTC
v_call: TRBV6-5; j_call: TRBJ2-7; d_call: -; clone_size: many; cdr3_aa: CASSYNRAAYEQYF; cdr3_nt: TGTGCCAGCAGTTACAACAGGGCGGCCTACGAGCAGTACTTC
v_call: TRBV2; j_call: TRBJ2-1; d_call: -; clone_size: -; cdr3_aa: CASTSGSSYNEQFF; cdr3_nt: TGTGCCAGCACTTCAGGGAGCTCCTACAATGAGCAGTTCTTC
v_call: TRBV28; j_call: TRBJ2-6; d_call: -; clone_size: -; cdr3_aa: CASSPEWGSGANVLTF; cdr3_nt: TGTGCCAGCAGTCCTGAATGGGGCTCTGGGGCCAACGTCCTGACTTTC
v_call: TRBV28; j_call: TRBJ1-1; d_call: -; clone_size: many; cdr3_aa: CASSPLPGGITEAFF; cdr3_nt: TGTGCCAGCAGTCCCCTGCCGGGGGGCATCACTGAAGCTTTCTTT
v_call: TRBV30; j_call: TRBJ1-1; d_call: -; clone_size: -; cdr3_aa: CAWSSQGNTEAFF; cdr3_nt: TGTGCCTGGAGTTCACAGGGGAACACTGAAGCTTTCTTT
v_call: TRBV19; j_call: TRBJ2-5; d_call: -; clone_size: few; cdr3_aa: CASSDKQETQYF; cdr3_nt: TGTGCCAGTAGTGACAAACAAGAGACCCAGTACTTC
v_call: TRBV28; j_call: TRBJ1-6; d_call: -; clone_size: many; cdr3_aa: CASSSGGRVNSPLHF; cdr3_nt: TGTGCCAGCAGTTCCGGCGGCAGGGTTAATTCACCCCTCCACTTT
v_call: TRBV14; j_call: TRBJ1-2; d_call: -; clone_size: -; cdr3_aa: CASSHGEGGYTF; cdr3_nt: TGTGCCAGCAGCCATGGGGAGGGTGGCTACACCTTC
v_call: TRBV6-1; j_call: TRBJ2-5; d_call: TRBD1; clone_size: many; cdr3_aa: CASKYQQGNQKETQYF; cdr3_nt: TGTGCCAGCAAATACCAACAGGGGAACCAAAAAGAGACCCAGTACTTC
v_call: TRBV30; j_call: TRBJ1-2; d_call: TRBD1; clone_size: few; cdr3_aa: CACAQGADYGYTF; cdr3_nt: TGTGCCTGCGCACAGGGGGCTGACTATGGCTACACCTTC
v_call: TRBV5-1; j_call: TRBJ2-3; d_call: -; clone_size: -; cdr3_aa: CASSYLTSSSTDTQYF; cdr3_nt: TGCGCCAGCAGCTACCTTACTAGCTCAAGCACAGATACGCAGTATTTT
v_call: TRBV3-2; j_call: TRBJ2-7; d_call: -; clone_size: -; cdr3_aa: CASSRDPVGGQYF; cdr3_nt: TGTGCCAGCAGCCGGGACCCAGTGGGGGGGCAGTACTTC
v_call: TRBV6-1; j_call: TRBJ1-6; d_call: -; clone_size: -; cdr3_aa: CASSQQSPRYNSPLHF; cdr3_nt: TGTGCCAGCAGTCAACAGTCTCCCCGCTATAATTCACCCCTCCACTTT
v_call: TRBV20-1; j_call: TRBJ2-2; d_call: TRBD2; clone_size: -; cdr3_aa: CSARDQSGVNTGELFF; cdr3_nt: TGCAGTGCTAGAGATCAAAGCGGGGTGAACACCGGGGAGCTGTTTTTT
v_call: TRBV28; j_call: TRBJ1-3; d_call: -; clone_size: few; cdr3_aa: CASSPPRRGSGNTIYF; cdr3_nt: TGTGCCAGCAGCCCCCCGCGCAGGGGCTCTGGAAACACCATATATTTT
v_call: TRBV28; j_call: TRBJ1-6; d_call: -; clone_size: many; cdr3_aa: CASSLGARSPLHF; cdr3_nt: TGTGCCAGCAGTCTGGGGGCACGTTCACCCCTCCACTTT
v_call: TRBV27; j_call: TRBJ1-1; d_call: -; clone_size: -; cdr3_aa: CASSFGLLAEAFF; cdr3_nt: TGTGCCAGCAGTTTTGGACTCTTGGCTGAAGCTTTCTTT
v_call: TRBV12-3/TRBV12-4; j_call: TRBJ1-6; d_call: -; clone_size: many; cdr3_aa: CASSLGQVNSPLHF; cdr3_nt: TGTGCCAGCAGTTTAGGACAAGTTAATTCACCCCTCCACTTT
v_call: TRBV3-1; j_call: TRBJ2-7; d_call: -; clone_size: few; cdr3_aa: CASSQVGSGYEQYF; cdr3_nt: TGTGCCAGCAGCCAAGTGGGCAGTGGGTACGAGCAGTACTTC
v_call: TRBV27; j_call: TRBJ1-2; d_call: TRBD1; clone_size: many; cdr3_aa: CASSPGTGDYGYTF; cdr3_nt: TGTGCCAGCAGCCCCGGGACAGGAGACTATGGCTACACCTTC
v_call: TRBV28; j_call: TRBJ1-2; d_call: TRBD1; clone_size: many; cdr3_aa: CASSPPGQGDGYTF; cdr3_nt: TGTGCCAGCAGCCCCCCCGGACAGGGTGATGGCTACACCTTC